This T cell receptor (beta chain) was sequenced for a study of shared clonotypes between healthy human individuals. Study-wide context: Each donor had three CD4 naive, three CD4 memory, two CD8 naive and one CD8 memory plate.

Worth noting for this clone: Its specificity is not known.

Study results and caveats: Naive subsets generally had larger estimated richness than memory subsets. Genetic and exposure-history diversity was limited by the small donor number.

Researchers divided each subset's genomic DNA evenly across several immunoSEQ plates. This table comes from immunoSEQ multiplex PCR, and its TCRdb copy is limited to in-frame clones, with some not included. The table shows 2 million to 2.5 million clones, with approximately 95% occurring only once. V was trimmed by 5 bases and J by 6 bases, leaving 13 bases between them. The CDR3 has 13 residues. CDR1 SEHNR and CDR2 FQNEAQ come from the germline V gene (reference sequence). This clonotype originated in a man between 18 and 29 years old in good health. The chain links TRBV7-9 to TRBJ1-2; a weak D match, TRBD1 (5 bases). What was sequenced was naive CD4+ T cells sorted from blood. Subset: CD45RA+ positively selected. The CDR3 bases are TGTGCCAGCAGCCCCGTCGGGGGGGATGGCTACACCTTC. Its translation: CASSPVGGDGYTF.